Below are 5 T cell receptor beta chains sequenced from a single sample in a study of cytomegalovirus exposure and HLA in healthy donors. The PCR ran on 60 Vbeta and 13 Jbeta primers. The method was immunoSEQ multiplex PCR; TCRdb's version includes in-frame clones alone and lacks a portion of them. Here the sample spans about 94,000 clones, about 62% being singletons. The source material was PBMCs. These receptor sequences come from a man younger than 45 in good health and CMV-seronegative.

In DNA, the CDR3 is TGTGCCACCAGCGGGGGGGGAGAGAGCAATCAGCCCCAGCATTTT. Its protein is CATSGGGESNQPQHF. The V call is TRBV15, the J call TRBJ1-5; TRBD1 might be the D (5 bases). With 5 bases removed from V and 1 base from J, the gap between germline ends came to 12 bases. The germline V gene encodes CDR1 LNHNV and CDR2 YYDKDF (reference sequence). There are 15 residues in the CDR3.

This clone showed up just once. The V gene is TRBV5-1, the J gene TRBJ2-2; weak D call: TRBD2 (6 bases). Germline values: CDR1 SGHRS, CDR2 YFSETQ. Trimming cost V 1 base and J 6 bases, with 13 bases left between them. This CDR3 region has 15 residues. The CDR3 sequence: CASSLFRGGAGELFF. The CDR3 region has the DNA TGCGCCAGCAGCTTGTTTAGAGGAGGGGCCGGGGAGCTGTTTTTT. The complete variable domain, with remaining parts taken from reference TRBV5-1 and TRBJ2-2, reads KAGVTQTPRYLIKTRGQQVTLSCSPISGHRSVSWYQQTPGQGLQFLFEYFSETQRNKGNFPGRFSGRQFSNSRSEMNVSTLELGDSALYLCASSLFRGGAGELFFGEGSRLTVL.

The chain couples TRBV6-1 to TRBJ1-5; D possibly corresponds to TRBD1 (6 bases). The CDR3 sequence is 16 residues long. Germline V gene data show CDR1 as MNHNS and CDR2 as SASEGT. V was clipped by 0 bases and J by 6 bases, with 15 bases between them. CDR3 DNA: TGTGCCAGCAGTGAAGCGGAGGGGGAGGGCGGTCAGCCCCAGCATTTT. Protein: CASSEAEGEGGQPQHF.

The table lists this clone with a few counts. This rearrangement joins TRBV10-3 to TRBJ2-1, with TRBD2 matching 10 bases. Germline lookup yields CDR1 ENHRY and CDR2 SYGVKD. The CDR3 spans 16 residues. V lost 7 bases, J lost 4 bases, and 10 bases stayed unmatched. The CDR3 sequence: CAITERGGQIYNEQFF. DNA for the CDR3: TGTGCCATCACCGAGCGGGGGGGCCAGATTTACAATGAGCAGTTCTTC.

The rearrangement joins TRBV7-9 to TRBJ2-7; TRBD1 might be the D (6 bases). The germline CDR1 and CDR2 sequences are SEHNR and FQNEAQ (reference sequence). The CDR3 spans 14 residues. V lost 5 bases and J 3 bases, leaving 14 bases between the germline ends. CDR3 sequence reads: CASSLTGYGYEQYF. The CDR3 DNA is TGTGCCAGCAGCCTTACAGGGTATGGCTACGAGCAGTACTTC.